This T cell receptor (beta chain) stems from a study of T-cell memory formation after mild COVID-19 (dated by TCRdb to the early 2020s). Describing the broader study: TCR sequence clusters from the two donors were largely donor specific. In two donors, T-cell clones that expanded and contracted after mild COVID-19 were followed by sequencing TCRalpha and TCRbeta repertoires longitudinally. Two young, previously healthy adult volunteers made up the cohort, one male and one female. Broader findings and caveats from the paper: From day 15 to 85, contracting clones showed balanced CD4/CD8 phenotypes, whereas a second wave of clones that expanded from day 15 to 37 leaned towards CD4+. Contracting CD4+ clones turned up mainly in the CM and EM memory subsets, whereas EMRA was where CD8+ clones were enriched. Only a couple of mild cases were covered by the study, and larger cohorts that include severe cases with pre-infection samples were considered necessary. SARS-CoV-2 specificity was not confirmed for the second-wave clones peaking on day 37. Some responding clones were found in pre-infection memory, which suggests that pre-existing cross-reactive memory T cells took part in the SARS-CoV-2 response.

This clonotype showed up many times. Its antigen is still unknown. It has no much larger one-base neighbor in the sample; base qualities were not kept. Reading from cysteine to phenylalanine, the CDR3 counts 15 amino acids. CDR3 DNA is the only sequence kept; it has 45 bases, read in frame from the first base. A distance of 16 bases separates the germline ends of V and J, which lose 1 base and 6 bases respectively. CDR1 and CDR2 (SGHTS, YDEGEE) derive from the germline V gene. Sequencing was carried out with an Illumina NovaSeq 6000. TCRalpha and TCRbeta cDNA libraries were constructed by 5'RACE with constant-segment primers, with sample barcodes and unique molecular identifiers being introduced. Trizol reagent was used to extract RNA from every sample. Libraries were amplified in two PCR steps, with a second sample barcode and Illumina TruSeq adapters added in the second step. Sequencing of libraries was performed on an Illumina NovaSeq with 2 x 150 bp paired-end reads. The study's own analysis went as follows. With migec v1.2.7, reads were demultiplexed and then collapsed into UMI-guided consensus sequences. Using mixcr v2.1.11, UMI consensuses were aligned to TRA and TRB V and J templates and then assembled into clonotypes. Expanded or contracted clonotypes were those called significant by both edgeR and NoisET, with noise models trained on biological replicates. For edgeR calls, a false discovery rate-adjusted p below 0.01 and a log2 fold-change threshold of 1 were applied. As an exploratory analysis of dynamics, max-normalized trajectories of the 1000 most abundant clonotypes were examined with PCA combined with hierarchical clustering. Each responding clone was given a CD4 or CD8 phenotype based on the CD4+ and CD8+ repertoires, which had been sequenced separately. The raw public reads went through TCRdb reprocessing: fastp at Q25, MiXCR clone calling, in-frame beta chains kept. Each CDR3 protein gets just one entry, which takes the most common genes and DNA from the rows behind it. In this record, the V and J calls reflect TCRdb's handling and not the investigators' own analysis. In this sample the table shows hundreds of thousands of distinct CDR3 sequences, roughly 18% of which occur a single time. About 11% of the sample is taken by the ten largest.

Ficoll-Paque density gradient centrifugation was used to isolate PBMCs. The V and J segments used are TRBV5-8 and TRBJ1-2, with TRBD1 as a weak D call on 5 bases. Sequenced sample: PBMCs or a T cell subset sorted from them (not recorded which). The sequence was obtained from an adult woman who had mild COVID-19 (a few samples of this study predate the infection). The sample titles of this study are shuffled in the database, so cell type and time point are left out; the donor was told from shared clones. The CDR3 region: CASSLFRGVSHGYTF. The DNA sequence is TGTGCCAGCAGCTTGTTTAGGGGCGTCAGCCATGGCTACACCTTC.